These 19 T cell receptor beta chains originate from one sample sequenced in a study of blood T cell repertoires in COVID-19. Method: immunoSEQ multiplex PCR; TCRdb's copy keeps in-frame clones and lacks some. Among roughly 210,000 clones listed, around 86% were seen once. Sequencing used PBMCs or T cells enriched from blood (not recorded which). The receptors here all came from a man aged 25-45 years in a cohort exposed to, infected with or recovered from COVID-19 (not recorded which).

This sequence joins TRBV7-8 and TRBJ1-3, with a tentative D call TRBD1 (5 bases). V lost 0 bases and J lost 0, with 6 bases in between. The CDR3 spans 15 residues. CDR1 and CDR2 (germline): SGHVS, FQNEAQ. The CDR3 nucleotides are TGTGCCAGCAGCTTAGCGGGGGGCTCTGGAAACACCATATATTTT. Translating gives CASSLAGGSGNTIYF.

The rearrangement uses TRBV28 and TRBJ2-1, with a tentative D call TRBD1 (6 bases). In germline, CDR1 is MDHEN, CDR2 SYDVKM. Trimming shortened V by 3 bases and J by 8 bases, and 17 bases separated the two germline ends. The CDR3 extends over 15 amino acids. This chain's CDR3 is CASSLGRGRGDEQFF. CDR3 in DNA: TGTGCCAGCAGTTTGGGCAGGGGCCGCGGCGATGAGCAGTTCTTC.

This chain connects TRBV7-2 to TRBJ2-5, with 10 bases aligning to TRBD2. The CDR3 is 15 residues long. CDR1 is SGHTA and CDR2 is FQGNSA in the germline V gene. V lost 5 bases to trimming and J lost 4 bases; unmatched junction nucleotides: 7. CDR3 protein: CASSLQRGGRETQYF. In DNA form, the CDR3 reads TGTGCCAGCAGCCTGCAGCGGGGGGGGCGAGAGACCCAGTACTTC.

CDR3 DNA sequence: TGTGCCAGCAGTTACGTGGACAGCCCATATGAAGCTTTCTTT. This gives the protein CASSYVDSPYEAFF. V and J are TRBV6-5 and TRBJ1-1, with D perhaps TRBD1 (6 bases). Trimming left V 2 bases short and J 7 bases short, with 14 bases between. The V gene's germline CDR1 is MNHEY and CDR2 SVGAGI. This CDR3 is built from 14 residues.

The chain combines TRBV5-8 with TRBJ2-2, with D possibly matching TRBD2 (5 bases). In germline, CDR1 is SGHTS, CDR2 YDEGEE. This CDR3 comprises 17 residues. V was trimmed by 4 bases and J by 4 bases, leaving 20 bases between them. The DNA of the CDR3 is TGTGCCAGCAGCCCGGATGGGAGCGGTGAGGCCACCGGGGAGCTGTTTTTT. Its translation: CASSPDGSGEATGELFF. Looking up the rest from reference TRBV5-8 and TRBJ2-2 gives the full variable domain: EAGVTQSPTHLIKTRGQQATLRCSPISGHTSVYWYQQALGLGLQFLLWYDEGEERNRGNFPPRFSGRQFPNYSSELNVNALELEDSALYLCASSPDGSGEATGELFFGEGSRLTVL.

V and J are TRBV7-8 and TRBJ1-5; D unclear. The CDR3 loop spans 14 amino acids. Trimming shortened V by 1 base and J by 4 bases, and 8 bases separated the two germline ends. Germline assignment: CDR1 SGHVS and CDR2 FQNEAQ. The CDR3 protein is CASSLGIGNQPQHF. CDR3 in DNA: TGTGCCAGCAGCTTAGGCATCGGTAATCAGCCCCAGCATTTT.

This sequence joins TRBV27 and TRBJ2-3; 13 bases align to TRBD2. V shed 2 bases and J 5 bases; nucleotides not matched to a gene: 10. The CDR3 consists of 18 residues. Per the germline V gene, CDR1 is MNHEY and CDR2 is SMNVEV (reference sequence). CDR3 DNA sequence: TGTGCCAGCAGTTTAATTTTACTAGCGGGAGGGCTCATAGATACGCAGTATTTT. Encoded protein: CASSLILLAGGLIDTQYF.

The J gene is TRBJ2-1, the V gene TRBV7-2, with 7 bases matching TRBD2. With 1 base clipped from V and 2 bases from J, the junction kept 14 bases outside the gene matches. CDR3 length: 19 amino acids. Germline CDR1 reads SGHTA; CDR2 reads FQGNSA. Written as DNA, the CDR3 is TGTGCCAGCAGCTTAGGAGCCTGGGCTAGCGGAGCCCCCTACAATGAGCAGTTCTTC. Translated: CASSLGAWASGAPYNEQFF. The full variable domain, in which reference TRBV7-2 and TRBJ2-1 provide the parts outside the CDR3, is GAGVSQSPSNKVTEKGKDVELRCDPISGHTALYWYRQSLGQGLEFLIYFQGNSAPDKSGLPSDRFSAERTGGSVSTLTIQRTQQEDSAVYLCASSLGAWASGAPYNEQFFGPGTRLTVL.

The chain combines TRBV7-8 with TRBJ2-2; D is possibly TRBD1 (5 bases). Trimming stripped 5 bases from V and 3 bases from J, with 25 bases between. This CDR3 has 19 amino acids. Per the germline V gene, CDR1 is SGHVS and CDR2 is FQNEAQ. The CDR3 DNA is TGTGCCAGCAGCAGCGCATTCGAACGCAGGGTAGGCGACACCGGGGAGCTGTTTTTT. Translated: CASSSAFERRVGDTGELFF.

The genes are TRBV6-4 and TRBJ1-6, with D perhaps TRBD1 (6 bases). The CDR3 covers 18 residues. Germline CDR1 and CDR2: MRHNA and SNTAGT. V lost 0 bases to trimming and J lost 7 bases, with 19 bases between them. The CDR3 nucleotides read TGTGCCAGCAGTGACTCTTCTGCGGGGGGCTCGAAGAATTCACCCCTCCACTTT. Translation gives CASSDSSAGGSKNSPLHF.

The chain is built from TRBV28 and TRBJ2-1, with 8 bases that match TRBD2. Germline trimming cut 4 bases from V and 0 bases from J; bases unmatched to any gene: 2. This CDR3 has 15 amino acids. Per the germline V gene, CDR1 is MDHEN and CDR2 is SYDVKM. CDR3 in DNA: TGTGCCAGCAGTTCGGGAGGGCTCTCCTACAATGAGCAGTTCTTC. It codes for CASSSGGLSYNEQFF.

The chain uses TRBV18 and TRBJ1-5, with D possibly TRBD1 on 5 matching bases. CDR1 is KGHSH, CDR2 LQKENI, per germline. CDR3 length equals 16 residues. V shed 3 bases and J shed 6 bases, with 18 bases lying between them. CDR3 DNA sequence: TGTGCCAGCTCACCTGAACTACCCGGGAGGGGTCAGCCCCAGCATTTT. It yields the protein CASSPELPGRGQPQHF.

The V call is TRBV6-1, the J call TRBJ1-5; D remains unclear. Trimming removed 4 bases from V and 4 bases from J, with 17 bases in between. From germline, CDR1 is MNHNS and CDR2 SASEGT. This CDR3 is built from 16 residues. The CDR3 loop is CASSGRLVGKNQPQHF. In nucleotides, the CDR3 is TGTGCCAGCAGTGGGAGGTTGGTAGGTAAAAATCAGCCCCAGCATTTT.

The chain links TRBV6-5 to TRBJ1-2; D gene uncertain. Germline lookup yields CDR1 MNHEY and CDR2 SVGAGI. Between the trimmed V and J ends, which lost 4 bases and 4 bases, there was a span of 16 bases. This CDR3 contains 15 residues. CDR3 in amino acids: CASSSSVLAGYGYTF. The CDR3 bases are TGTGCCAGCAGTTCCTCTGTCCTGGCGGGCTATGGCTACACCTTC.

The chain carries TRBV5-1 and TRBJ2-7, with D unclear. Per germline, CDR1 SGHRS and CDR2 YFSETQ. The CDR3 is made up of 12 amino acids. V was clipped by 0 bases and J by 5 bases, with 6 bases between them. CDR3 sequence reads: CASSLGLHEQYF. CDR3 DNA: TGCGCCAGCAGCTTGGGTCTCCACGAGCAGTACTTC.

CDR3 in DNA: TGTGCCAGCTCAAGGCAGGGCGACTCCTACGAGCAGTACTTC. This encodes CASSRQGDSYEQYF. The chain uses TRBV18 and TRBJ2-7; D perhaps matches TRBD1 (5 bases). In germline, CDR1 is KGHSH, CDR2 LQKENI. The CDR3 loop spans 14 amino acids. With 5 bases removed from V and 0 bases from J, the gap between germline ends came to 11 bases. Looking up the rest from reference TRBV18 and TRBJ2-7 gives the full variable domain: NAGVMQNPRHLVRRRGQEARLRCSPMKGHSHVYWYRQLPEEGLKFMVYLQKENIIDESGMPKERFSAEFPKEGPSILRIQQVVRGDSAAYFCASSRQGDSYEQYFGPGTRLTVT.

The V gene is TRBV28, the J gene TRBJ1-1; D unclear. The CDR3 sequence is 12 residues long. Trimming left V 5 bases short and J 8 bases short, with 12 bases between. Germline CDR1 MDHEN, CDR2 SYDVKM. The CDR3 bases are TGTGCCAGCAGTCTCAATCCGGGAGAAGCTTTCTTT. Translating gives CASSLNPGEAFF. Based on the CDR3 plus reference TRBV28 and TRBJ1-1, the full variable domain is DVKVTQSSRYLVKRTGEKVFLECVQDMDHENMFWYRQDPGLGLRLIYFSYDVKMKEKGDIPEGYSVSREKKERFSLILESASTNQTSMYLCASSLNPGEAFFGQGTRLTVV.

The V and J genes are TRBV19 and TRBJ2-1; 8 bases align to TRBD2. Germline-derived CDR1 and CDR2 are LNHDA and SQIVND (reference sequence). The trim removed 3 bases at V and 0 bases at J, leaving 4 bases unmatched. The CDR3 runs to 16 residues. CDR3 sequence: CASSMSGGASYNEQFF. The CDR3, as DNA: TGTGCCAGTAGTATGAGCGGGGGAGCCTCCTACAATGAGCAGTTCTTC.

This chain connects TRBV27 to TRBJ2-2, with TRBD1 matching 7 bases. V shed 7 bases, J shed 4 bases, and the junction held 3 bases outside the gene matches. Germline CDR1 and CDR2: MNHEY and SMNVEV (reference sequence). The CDR3 runs 13 residues. Here the CDR3 DNA reads TGTGCCAGCATGTACAGGGGCACCGGGGAGCTGTTTTTT. This encodes CASMYRGTGELFF.